Listed below are T cell receptor beta chains from one sample, sequenced in a study of neoadjuvant nivolumab and ipilimumab in lung cancer. Only in-frame clones appear in the TCRdb table, and some are missing; sequencing was by immunoSEQ multiplex PCR. Found here are about 30,000 clones, more than 90% of them singletons; the top ten hold 2% to 2.5%. The sequences come from peripheral blood, collected after neoadjuvant nivolumab, alone or with ipilimumab, at or shortly before surgery. These receptors all come from an adult with non-small cell lung cancer. CDR3s include the opening cysteine and the closing phenylalanine or tryptophan. D genes are given only for firm matches. Only some rows state a clone size, as once, few, many or a class for expanded clones.

CASSLGSGSFYEQFF	TGTGCCAGCAGCTTAGGTAGCGGGAGTTTTTATGAGCAGTTCTTC	TRBD2	TRBV7-2	TRBJ2-1	-
CASSLEVNYGYTF	TGCGCCAGCAGCTTGGAGGTTAACTATGGCTACACCTTC	-	TRBV5-1	TRBJ1-2	few
CASSFWGSFTNYGYTF	TGTGCCAGCAGTTTCTGGGGGTCCTTTACTAACTATGGCTACACCTTC	-	TRBV28	TRBJ1-2	-
CASSLEGFEAFF	TGCGCCAGCAGCTTGGAAGGATTTGAAGCTTTCTTT	-	TRBV5-1	TRBJ1-1	-
CASTGGETQYF	TGTGCCAGTACAGGGGGGGAGACCCAGTACTTC	TRBD1	TRBV7-8	TRBJ2-5	-
CASSFGTGGDTGELFF	TGTGCCAGCAGCTTCGGGACAGGGGGCGATACCGGGGAGCTGTTTTTT	TRBD1	TRBV5-6	TRBJ2-2	-
CASSLISGVGEAFF	TGTGCCAGCAGCTTAATTTCAGGGGTGGGTGAAGCTTTCTTT	-	TRBV7-2	TRBJ1-1	-
CASSSDRGNNQPQHF	TGTGCCAGCAGCTCGGACAGGGGGAACAATCAGCCCCAGCATTTT	TRBD1	TRBV11-2	TRBJ1-5	-
CASSEGSGELFF	TGTGCCAGCAGTGAAGGAAGCGGGGAGCTGTTTTTT	-	TRBV6-1	TRBJ2-2	-
CATRGAGGTDTQYF	TGTGCCACCAGAGGTGCGGGAGGAACAGATACGCAGTATTTT	TRBD2	TRBV7-9	TRBJ2-3	-
CATHPRDTEAFF	TGTGCCACGCACCCGAGGGACACTGAAGCTTTCTTT	-	TRBV28	TRBJ1-1	-
CAGGQGRETQYF	TGTGCCGGAGGACAGGGGCGAGAGACCCAGTACTTC	TRBD1	TRBV2	TRBJ2-5	-
CASRDSSGKGNEQFF	TGTGCCAGCAGAGACTCGAGCGGGAAGGGGAATGAGCAGTTCTTC	TRBD2	TRBV7-2	TRBJ2-1	-
CASSPLLGGGELFF	TGTGCCAGCAGCCCACTGCTCGGTGGCGGGGAGCTGTTTTTT	-	TRBV7-6	TRBJ2-2	-
CSVSGQMNTEAFF	TGCAGCGTTTCCGGGCAGATGAACACTGAAGCTTTCTTT	-	TRBV29-1	TRBJ1-1	-
CASSFGTSGELQFF	TGTGCCAGCAGCTTCGGGACTAGCGGGGAGCTACAGTTCTTC	TRBD2	TRBV5-8	TRBJ2-1	-
CASSLQGIGEQFF	TGTGCCAGCAGTCTACAGGGTATCGGAGAGCAGTTCTTC	-	TRBV6-6	TRBJ2-1	-
CAISESGQAYGYTF	TGTGCCATCAGTGAATCCGGACAGGCATATGGCTACACCTTC	TRBD1	TRBV10-3	TRBJ1-2	-
CASSPAGQDYGYTF	TGCGCCAGCAGCCCGGCGGGCCAGGACTATGGCTACACCTTC	-	TRBV5-1	TRBJ1-2	once
CASSSRYGYTF	TGTGCCAGCAGCAGTAGGTATGGCTACACCTTC	-	TRBV28	TRBJ1-2	-
CASSLDRVGPPPSYNEQFF	TGTGCCAGCAGCTTGGACCGGGTCGGGCCTCCCCCCTCCTACAATGAGCAGTTCTTC	-	TRBV5-4	TRBJ2-1	-
CSVVRGKVNTEAFF	TGCAGCGTTGTCAGGGGGAAGGTGAACACTGAAGCTTTCTTT	TRBD1	TRBV29-1	TRBJ1-1	-